This passage covers 20 T cell receptor beta chains from one sample sequenced in a study of cytomegalovirus exposure and HLA in healthy donors. PCR was performed using 60 Vbeta and 13 Jbeta primers. Clones were read by immunoSEQ multiplex PCR, and TCRdb kept only the in-frame ones, dropping some. The sample lists over 150,000 clones, around four fifths occurring once. What was sequenced was PBMCs. All receptors come from a woman aged 25 to 45 in good health and CMV-seropositive.

This chain connects TRBV6-1 to TRBJ2-7, with D perhaps matching TRBD1 (6 bases). The germline V gene has CDR1 MNHNS and CDR2 SASEGT. Trimming stripped 4 bases from V and 0 bases from J, with 10 bases between. The CDR3 totals 14 residues. The CDR3 DNA follows: TGTGCCAGCAGTGGACAGGCCAGCTCCTACGAGCAGTACTTC. Its protein product is CASSGQASSYEQYF.

This clone was observed a handful of times. The gene calls are TRBV5-4 and TRBJ1-1; D remains unclear. Germline loops: CDR1 SGHNT, CDR2 YYREEE (reference sequence). This CDR3 is 14 amino acids long. Trimming pared 5 bases from V and 1 base from J, leaving 12 bases between. The CDR3 sequence: CASSHDRGNTEAFF. In DNA form, the CDR3 reads TGTGCCAGCAGTCACGATCGGGGGAACACTGAAGCTTTCTTT.

The gene calls are TRBV4-2 and TRBJ1-2, with TRBD1 identical over 7 bases. This CDR3 is built from 14 residues. After removal of 5 bases from V and 3 bases from J, the junction contained 6 bases not matched to a gene. CDR1 is LGHNA, CDR2 YNFKEQ, per germline. The CDR3 region is CASSSTGMDYGYTF. The CDR3 nucleotides read TGTGCCAGCAGCTCGACAGGGATGGACTATGGCTACACCTTC.

The chain has TRBV27 and TRBJ2-5; 10 bases are shared with TRBD2. The CDR3 spans 17 residues. The V segment lost 3 bases and the J segment 2 bases; nucleotides outside the gene matches: 9. Germline V CDR1 and CDR2: MNHEY, SMNVEV (reference sequence). CDR3 in amino acids: CASSFQSGRDLQETQYF. CDR3 coding DNA: TGTGCCAGCAGTTTCCAGAGCGGGAGGGACCTTCAAGAGACCCAGTACTTC.

This clone was picked up a small number of times. V and J are TRBV28 and TRBJ2-7; 11 bases agree with TRBD1. This CDR3 has 16 residues. Germline V gives CDR1 MDHEN, CDR2 SYDVKM. The V segment lost 2 bases and the J segment 3 bases; nucleotides outside the gene matches: 6. The CDR3 bases are TGTGCCAGCAGTTTAACAGGACAGGGGGCGCACTACGAGCAGTACTTC. Translating it yields CASSLTGQGAHYEQYF.

J is TRBJ2-3 and V is TRBV5-1; 7 positions agree with TRBD2. The junction had 9 bases not matched to a gene; V was cut back by 2 bases and J by 6 bases. The CDR3 covers 15 residues. CDR1 is SGHRS and CDR2 is YFSETQ in the germline V gene. The CDR3 reads CASSLAGLVGDTQYF. The CDR3, as DNA: TGCGCCAGCAGCTTAGCCGGACTAGTAGGGGATACGCAGTATTTT.

This clone was seen a handful of times. The chain employs TRBV7-2 and TRBJ2-1; D perhaps matches TRBD2 (5 bases). V was pared by 7 bases and J by 10 bases, with 17 bases between. This CDR3 is 13 amino acids long. Germline assignment: CDR1 SGHTA and CDR2 FQGNSA. The CDR3 DNA reads TGTGCCAGCACCTTCACGGTTGGAGGCGAGCAGTTCTTC. Protein sequence: CASTFTVGGEQFF.

The chain links TRBV27 to TRBJ1-1; a weak D match, TRBD1 (5 bases). V shed 0 bases and J shed 1 base, with 9 bases lying between them. This CDR3 has 15 residues. CDR1 is MNHEY and CDR2 is SMNVEV in the germline V gene (reference sequence). In nucleotides, the CDR3 is TGTGCCAGCAGTTTATCGGGCGGGGCGAACACTGAAGCTTTCTTT. Translation gives CASSLSGGANTEAFF.

The chain couples TRBV9 to TRBJ1-1; 8 positions agree with TRBD1. The CDR3 is made up of 16 amino acids. Germline trimming cut 4 bases from V and 5 bases from J; bases unmatched to any gene: 13. CDR1 is SGDLS, CDR2 YYNGEE, per germline. CDR3 in DNA: TGTGCCAGCAGCTTGGGGACAGGAGCGGTAGGAACTGAAGCTTTCTTT. Translation gives CASSLGTGAVGTEAFF.

The chain links TRBV27 to TRBJ2-5, with 8 bases lining up with TRBD2. CDR1 is MNHEY and CDR2 is SMNVEV in the germline V gene (reference sequence). The V and J ends lost 1 base and 5 bases, in that order; junction bases with no gene match: 6. The CDR3 totals 15 residues. The CDR3 DNA reads TGTGCCAGCAGTTTATTGAGCGGGAGCGGCGAGACCCAGTACTTC. Protein: CASSLLSGSGETQYF.

The gene calls are TRBV28 and TRBJ2-7, with TRBD2 matching 7 bases. With V trimmed by 4 bases and J by 2 bases, 2 bases remained unmatched. CDR1 is MDHEN and CDR2 is SYDVKM in the germline V gene. This CDR3 is built from 13 residues. CDR3: CASSWGGAYEQYF. The CDR3 nucleotides read TGTGCCAGCAGTTGGGGGGGAGCCTACGAGCAGTACTTC.

The V and J genes are TRBV7-9 and TRBJ2-2; 11 bases map to TRBD2. Germline CDR1 is SEHNR and CDR2 is FQNEAQ (reference sequence). This CDR3 has 15 amino acids. The V gene end was trimmed by 5 bases and the J gene end by 7 bases; junction bases not matched to a gene: 6. For the CDR3, the DNA is TGTGCCAGCAGCCTGACTAGCGGGATGATCGGGGAGCTGTTTTTT. It encodes CASSLTSGMIGELFF.

As to this clone: This specimen includes other DNA sequences encoding the same CDR3. The chain is built from TRBV9 and TRBJ2-5; D perhaps matches TRBD2 (6 bases). CDR1 and CDR2 from the germline V gene are SGDLS and YYNGEE. The CDR3 sequence is 15 residues long. V lost 1 base and J 1 base, leaving 11 bases between the germline ends. CDR3 sequence: CASSVPSGPQETQYF. The CDR3 region has the DNA TGTGCCAGCAGCGTACCCAGCGGGCCCCAAGAGACCCAGTACTTC.

This clone has just one count. The rearrangement joins TRBV4-3 to TRBJ2-1; D possibly corresponds to TRBD1 (5 bases). CDR3 length: 14 residues. Per the germline V gene, CDR1 is LGHNA and CDR2 is YSLEER. V lost 3 bases to trimming and J lost 5 bases, with 11 bases between them. The CDR3 loop is CASSQRWGNNEQFF. The CDR3 DNA reads TGCGCCAGCAGCCAGCGTTGGGGCAACAATGAGCAGTTCTTC.

This chain links TRBV28 with TRBJ2-5; possible D gene TRBD2, 6 bases. V lost 6 bases to trimming and J lost 0 bases, with 14 bases between them. The germline CDR1 and CDR2 sequences are MDHEN and SYDVKM. This CDR3 contains 15 residues. The CDR3 nucleotides are TGTGCCAGCAGCTCTCCAGGCGGGAACCAAGAGACCCAGTACTTC. Its protein is CASSSPGGNQETQYF.

CDR3 bases: TGTGCCAGCAGTTTTGAGGGTAGCAATCAGCCCCAGCATTTT. This translates into CASSFEGSNQPQHF. V is TRBV28 and J is TRBJ1-5; D gene ambiguous. The CDR3 covers 14 residues. V was cut by 3 bases and J by 0 bases, with 6 bases left in between. The germline CDR1 and CDR2 sequences are MDHEN and SYDVKM.

V is TRBV5-4 and J is TRBJ2-3; TRBD1 agrees at 7 bases. The J segment lost 10 bases and the V segment lost 2 bases, leaving 7 bases of the junction unmatched. The CDR3 runs 13 residues. Germline values: CDR1 SGHNT, CDR2 YYREEE (reference sequence). In DNA, the CDR3 is TGTGCCAGCAGCTTTGGGACAGTCGATCCGCAGTATTTT. Protein sequence: CASSFGTVDPQYF.

The table lists this clone with a count of one. An end of the junction does not agree with germline; a read error may underlie this. The J gene is TRBJ2-5, the V gene TRBV7-9; D perhaps matches TRBD1 (7 bases). This CDR3 comprises 15 residues. Per the germline V gene, CDR1 is SEHNR and CDR2 is FQNEAQ (reference sequence). CDR3 residues: CSSSPTGQTQGGQYF. CDR3 DNA sequence: TGTTCCAGCAGCCCGACGGGACAGACCCAGGGGGGCCAGTACTTC.

The chain carries TRBV30 and TRBJ2-7; the match to TRBD1 covers 9 bases. This CDR3 is 14 amino acids long. Germline V gene data show CDR1 as GTSNPN and CDR2 as SVGIG (reference sequence). V was pared by 2 bases and J by 2 bases, with 4 bases of the junction left unmatched. The DNA for the CDR3 is TGTGCCTGGAGTAGCGGGACAGGGACCTACGAGCAGTACTTC. This translates into CAWSSGTGTYEQYF. The full variable domain, in which reference TRBV30 and TRBJ2-7 provide the parts outside the CDR3, is SQTIHQWPATLVQPVGSPLSLECTVEGTSNPNLYWYRQAAGRGLQLLFYSVGIGQISSEVPQNLSASRPQDRQFILSSKKLLLSDSGFYLCAWSSGTGTYEQYFGPGTRLTVT.

The genes are TRBV27 and TRBJ2-7; 9 bases map to TRBD1. J gave up 4 bases and V 7 bases, and 8 bases lay outside the gene matches. Looked up from germline, CDR1 is MNHEY and CDR2 is SMNVEV (reference sequence). There are 14 residues in the CDR3. The CDR3 protein is CASNAGQGLYEQYF. The CDR3, as DNA: TGTGCCAGCAATGCGGGACAGGGCTTGTACGAGCAGTACTTC.